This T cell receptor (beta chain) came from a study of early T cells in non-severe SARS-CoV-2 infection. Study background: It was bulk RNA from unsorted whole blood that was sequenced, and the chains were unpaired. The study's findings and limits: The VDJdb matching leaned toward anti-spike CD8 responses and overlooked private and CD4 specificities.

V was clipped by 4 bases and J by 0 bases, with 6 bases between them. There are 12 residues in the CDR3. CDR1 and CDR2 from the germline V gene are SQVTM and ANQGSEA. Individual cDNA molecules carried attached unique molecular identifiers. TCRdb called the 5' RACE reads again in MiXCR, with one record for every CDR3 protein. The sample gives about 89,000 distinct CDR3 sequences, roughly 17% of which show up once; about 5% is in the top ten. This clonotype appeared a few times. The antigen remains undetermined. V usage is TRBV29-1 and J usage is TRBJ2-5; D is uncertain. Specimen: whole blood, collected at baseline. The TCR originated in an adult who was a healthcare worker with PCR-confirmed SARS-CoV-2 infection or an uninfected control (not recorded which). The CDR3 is CSVAMYQETQYF. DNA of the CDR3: TGCAGCGTTGCGATGTACCAAGAGACCCAGTACTTC.